The clone carrying this TCR beta chain was counted between two and nine times. This sample stems from a study of blood T cell repertoires in COVID-19. About the research overall: Acute and convalescent COVID-19 samples came from the United States, Italy and Spain. The analysed material was cDNA or gDNA that came from T cells, B-cell-depleted T cells, or PBMCs.

Methods used by the authors: Using reference gene primer amplification, nucleated cell counts were estimated. The data were produced by immunoSEQ multiplex PCR, yet TCRdb's version contains in-frame clones alone and is incomplete. V, J and clone size reflect that table, while D and trimming were determined from the DNA. The repertoire includes roughly 170,000 clones, 60% to 80% of them detected once, and roughly 28% sits in the top ten. The CDR3 spans 15 residues. Germline assignment: CDR1 SGHDT and CDR2 YYEEEE. The V and J ends lost 1 base and 5 bases, in that order; junction bases with no gene match: 6.

The sequence came from a woman aged 70-85 years with acute or convalescent COVID-19. Sequencing was performed on peripheral blood. This chain uses TRBV5-6 with TRBJ2-1; 7 bases align to TRBD2. This CDR3 is CASSLLRERNNEQFF. In DNA, the CDR3 is TGTGCCAGCAGCTTGTTGCGGGAGAGAAACAATGAGCAGTTCTTC.